This TCR beta chain appears in the sequencing data of a study of post-analysis software for immune sequencing data. The CDR3 length is 14 residues. Trimming at V came to 4 bases and at J to 1 base, leaving 5 bases not matched to a gene. Germline CDR1 reads DFQATT; CDR2 reads SNEGSKA (reference sequence). Turning to this clonotype: Its matching antigen is unknown.

Study-wide findings and caveats: Roughly five TRBV segments were more frequent in patients than controls; TRBV5-6, TRBV5-1 and TRBV20-1 belonged to this group. Multiple sclerosis patients showed significantly lower normalized Chao1 diversity than controls did.

TCR beta libraries were prepared from cDNA with unique molecular identifiers. T cells numbering about 0.85 to 10 million yielded a few hundred thousand cDNA molecules. TCRdb recomputed calls from the PCR reads with MiXCR, one row per CDR3 protein. Here the sample spans roughly 400,000 distinct CDR3 sequences, 30% to 40% being singletons. The material sequenced was blood. This clonotype originated in a girl aged 2 to 10 with multiple sclerosis. V is TRBV20-1 and J is TRBJ2-3; 7 bases match TRBD2. The CDR3 protein is CSAILATGTDTQYF. CDR3 sequence (DNA): TGCAGTGCTATACTAGCGACTGGCACAGATACGCAGTATTTT.